Below, 22 T cell receptor beta chains from the same sample are listed, as sequenced in a study of Ad26.COV2.S vaccination and SARS-CoV-2 variants. Measured with immunoSEQ multiplex PCR; TCRdb has only the in-frame clones, and not every one. Of about 460,000 clones detected, roughly nine tenths appear once; the ten largest clones hold more than 1.5%. Treatment specified: roughly 20 received Ad26.COV2.S at low or high dose, single or two shots; a few received placebo; per-sample allocation not given. Collection of samples fell on day 63 after the first vaccine or placebo injection. This specimen was peripheral blood, taken in a trial of Ad26.COV2.S vaccine versus placebo. The receptors here all came from a person between 18 and 60 years old who received the Ad26.COV2.S COVID-19 vaccine or a placebo.

The chain couples TRBV3-1 (or the pseudogene TRBV3-2) to TRBJ2-3; D uncertain. The ends were cut back, 5 bases at V and 2 bases at J, with 2 bases in the middle. The CDR3 contains 11 residues. In germline, CDR1 is LGHDT, CDR2 YNNKEL (reference sequence). In DNA, the CDR3 is TGTGCCAGCAGCTACACAGATACGCAGTATTTT. This codes for CASSYTDTQYF.

The rearrangement joins TRBV24-1 to TRBJ1-4; weak D call: TRBD1 (6 bases). There are 16 residues in the CDR3. Trimming pared 3 bases from V and 8 bases from J, leaving 18 bases between. Germline V gene lookup returns CDR1 KGHDR and CDR2 SFDVKD. CDR3 protein: CATSDPTGPSPEKLFF. DNA for the CDR3: TGTGCCACCAGTGATCCGACAGGACCCAGTCCGGAAAAACTGTTTTTT.

The chain combines TRBV4-1 with TRBJ2-1; 9 nucleotides match TRBD2. The CDR3 sequence is 16 residues long. The germline V gene encodes CDR1 MGHRA and CDR2 YSYEKL. The V and J ends lost 2 bases and 5 bases, in that order; junction bases with no gene match: 7. CDR3 loop: CASSQRRTSADNEQFF. The CDR3 DNA reads TGCGCCAGCAGCCAACGGAGGACTAGCGCGGACAATGAGCAGTTCTTC.

This clone has more than one count but fewer than ten. V and J are TRBV19 and TRBJ2-7; 9 bases agree with TRBD1. This CDR3 has 13 amino acids. Losses at the gene ends were 4 bases for V and 5 bases for J; bases not matched to a gene: 3. CDR1 LNHDA and CDR2 SQIVND come from the germline V gene (reference sequence). In DNA form, the CDR3 reads TGTGCCAGTAGTACTCGACAGGGGGACGAGCAGTACTTC. It specifies CASSTRQGDEQYF.

The chain employs TRBV27 and TRBJ1-2, with 8 bases fitting TRBD1. The V gene end was trimmed by 2 bases and the J gene end by 7 bases; junction bases not matched to a gene: 3. This CDR3 region has 13 residues. Germline loops: CDR1 MNHEY, CDR2 SMNVEV (reference sequence). As DNA, the CDR3 is TGTGCCAGCAGTTTAGGGACAGGTGGTGGCTACACCTTC. This gives the protein CASSLGTGGGYTF.

The chain couples TRBV19 to TRBJ2-1, with 13 bases fitting TRBD2. Trimming took 4 bases from V and 0 from J; bases not matched to a gene: 0. CDR1 and CDR2 (germline): LNHDA, SQIVND (reference sequence). CDR3 length: 16 amino acids. The CDR3 DNA is TGTGCCAGTAGTAGGACTAGCGGGAGCTCCTACAATGAGCAGTTCTTC. Its protein is CASSRTSGSSYNEQFF.

The V call is TRBV12-3 or TRBV12-4, the J call TRBJ1-1; weak D call: TRBD1 (5 bases). V lost 4 bases to trimming and J lost 10 bases, with 13 bases between them. This CDR3 has 12 residues. The CDR3 spells CASSSLWGLAFF. CDR3 DNA: TGTGCCAGCAGTTCTCTCTGGGGGTTAGCTTTCTTT.

The V and J genes are TRBV9 and TRBJ2-1; D call uncertain. V dropped 0 bases and J dropped 0 bases, with 7 bases sitting between them. This CDR3 contains 15 residues. From germline, CDR1 is SGDLS and CDR2 YYNGEE. The chain's CDR3 is CASSVEVSSYNEQFF. CDR3 coding DNA: TGTGCCAGCAGCGTAGAAGTTTCCTCCTACAATGAGCAGTTCTTC.

The chain links TRBV28 to TRBJ1-4; D is ambiguous. Germline V gene data show CDR1 as MDHEN and CDR2 as SYDVKM. The CDR3 has 13 amino acids. V lost 2 bases to trimming and J lost 9 bases, with 10 bases between them. As DNA, the CDR3 is TGTGCCAGCAGTTTACAGGCAGATAAAAAACTGTTTTTT. Encoded protein: CASSLQADKKLFF. The variable domain in full, completed from reference TRBV28 and TRBJ1-4, reads DVKVTQSSRYLVKRTGEKVFLECVQDMDHENMFWYRQDPGLGLRLIYFSYDVKMKEKGDIPEGYSVSREKKERFSLILESASTNQTSMYLCASSLQADKKLFFGSGTQLSVL.

In DNA, the CDR3 is TGTGCCAGCAGTGAGGCAGGGACCTCCCTCGAGCAGTACTTC. Residues: CASSEAGTSLEQYF. The V and J genes are TRBV6-1 and TRBJ2-7, with D perhaps TRBD1 or TRBD2 (5 bases each). Trimming removed 3 bases at V and 6 bases at J, with 15 bases between. This CDR3 has 14 residues. Germline V gives CDR1 MNHNS, CDR2 SASEGT.

This clone was detected a few times. V usage is TRBV6-6 and J usage is TRBJ1-4, with D tentatively TRBD1 (5 bases). The CDR3 spans 13 residues. The germline CDR1 and CDR2 sequences are MNHNY and SVGAGI (reference sequence). V was cut by 7 bases and J by 4 bases, with 10 bases left in between. CDR3 sequence: CASKGLNNEKLFF. DNA for the CDR3: TGTGCCAGCAAGGGACTCAATAATGAAAAACTGTTTTTT.

This chain uses TRBV28 with TRBJ2-7, with 11 bases aligning to TRBD2. V lost 6 bases to trimming and J lost 2 bases; unmatched junction nucleotides: 6. Germline CDR1 is MDHEN and CDR2 is SYDVKM. The CDR3 loop spans 15 amino acids. CDR3 sequence: CASRTPGLAAYEQYF. CDR3 bases: TGTGCCAGCAGAACCCCGGGACTAGCGGCCTACGAGCAGTACTTC.

The DNA of the CDR3 is TGTGCCAGCAGCCATGGGGGAGGGCAGGGCTATGGCTACACCTTC. Translated: CASSHGGGQGYGYTF. The chain uses TRBV3-1 (or the pseudogene TRBV3-2) and TRBJ1-2, with D perhaps matching TRBD1 (5 bases). The CDR3 consists of 15 residues. V shed 3 bases and J shed 4 bases, with 15 bases lying between them. Germline loops: CDR1 LGHDT, CDR2 YNNKEL (reference sequence).

For the CDR3, the DNA is TGTGCCAGCAGTTTCCTTACTAACTACAATGAGCAGTTCTTC. Its translation is CASSFLTNYNEQFF. This chain uses TRBV27 with TRBJ2-1; no definite D call. This CDR3 region has 14 residues. V lost 3 bases and J 3 bases, leaving 9 bases between the germline ends. Germline loops: CDR1 MNHEY, CDR2 SMNVEV (reference sequence).

The genes are TRBV5-5 and TRBJ2-2; D uncertain. Germline values: CDR1 SGHKS, CDR2 YYEKEE (reference sequence). This CDR3 region has 14 residues. Deletions cut 0 bases from V and 4 bases from J, with 7 bases between. The chain's CDR3 is CASSLAVGTGELFF. CDR3 nucleotide sequence: TGTGCCAGCAGCTTGGCCGTCGGCACCGGGGAGCTGTTTTTT.

The rearrangement links TRBV3-1 (or the pseudogene TRBV3-2) to TRBJ2-5; tentative D call: TRBD2 (6 bases). Per germline, CDR1 LGHDT and CDR2 YNNKEL (reference sequence). The V end lost 3 bases, the J end lost 2 bases, and 16 bases lay between the germline ends. This CDR3 contains 16 residues. The CDR3 DNA reads as TGTGCCAGCAGCCACGGGCCGGGGGTAGGGCAAGAGACCCAGTACTTC. This translates into CASSHGPGVGQETQYF.

With regard to this clone: Its ends do not fully match the called genes, so a read error is possible. The genes are TRBV24-1 and TRBJ2-2; no clear D gene. In germline, CDR1 is KGHDR, CDR2 SFDVKD. This CDR3 contains 14 residues. In DNA form, the CDR3 reads TGTGCCACCCGTGAGTGGGAAGGAACCGGGGAGCTGTTTTTT. This sequence encodes CATREWEGTGELFF.

The gene calls are TRBV6-5 and TRBJ1-4, with 9 bases matching TRBD1. CDR3 length: 16 amino acids. After removal of 2 bases from V and 8 bases from J, the junction contained 9 bases not matched to a gene. Germline V gene data show CDR1 as MNHEY and CDR2 as SVGAGI. CDR3 bases: TGTGCCAGCAGTTACCGATTACAGGGGGCTGGAGAAAAACTGTTTTTT. Encoded protein: CASSYRLQGAGEKLFF.

V is TRBV14 and J is TRBJ2-1, with 8 bases fitting TRBD2. Germline V CDR1 and CDR2: SGHDN, FVKESK. The V gene end was trimmed by 2 bases and the J gene end by 8 bases; junction bases not matched to a gene: 11. This CDR3 is 16 amino acids long. The CDR3 sequence: CASSQQRTSLSHEQFF. CDR3 DNA: TGTGCCAGCAGCCAACAGAGGACTAGCCTAAGCCATGAGCAGTTCTTC.

This chain joins TRBV12-3 or TRBV12-4 and TRBJ2-7, with 9 bases lining up with TRBD2. The CDR3 sequence is 13 residues long. J gave up 4 bases and V 6 bases, and 4 bases lay outside the gene matches. The CDR3 loop is CASRRGLAYEQYF. CDR3 DNA sequence: TGTGCCAGCAGGCGCGGACTAGCGTACGAGCAGTACTTC.

This chain uses TRBV4-2 with TRBJ2-3; TRBD1 agrees at 7 bases. Trimming at V came to 3 bases and at J to 0 bases, leaving 12 bases not matched to a gene. Germline loops: CDR1 LGHNA, CDR2 YNFKEQ. CDR3 length equals 18 residues. The CDR3 sequence is CASSHTTQGTPSTDTQYF. CDR3 nucleotide sequence: TGTGCCAGCAGCCACACGACACAGGGGACCCCTAGCACAGATACGCAGTATTTT.

The chain recombines TRBV18 with TRBJ1-2, with no clear D. CDR1 is KGHSH, CDR2 LQKENI, per germline. Trimming removed 1 base from V and 6 bases from J, with 15 bases in between. The CDR3 spans 15 residues. For the CDR3, the DNA is TGTGCCAGCTCACCACAGGCAGGCCTGGAGGATGGCTACACCTTC. This encodes CASSPQAGLEDGYTF.